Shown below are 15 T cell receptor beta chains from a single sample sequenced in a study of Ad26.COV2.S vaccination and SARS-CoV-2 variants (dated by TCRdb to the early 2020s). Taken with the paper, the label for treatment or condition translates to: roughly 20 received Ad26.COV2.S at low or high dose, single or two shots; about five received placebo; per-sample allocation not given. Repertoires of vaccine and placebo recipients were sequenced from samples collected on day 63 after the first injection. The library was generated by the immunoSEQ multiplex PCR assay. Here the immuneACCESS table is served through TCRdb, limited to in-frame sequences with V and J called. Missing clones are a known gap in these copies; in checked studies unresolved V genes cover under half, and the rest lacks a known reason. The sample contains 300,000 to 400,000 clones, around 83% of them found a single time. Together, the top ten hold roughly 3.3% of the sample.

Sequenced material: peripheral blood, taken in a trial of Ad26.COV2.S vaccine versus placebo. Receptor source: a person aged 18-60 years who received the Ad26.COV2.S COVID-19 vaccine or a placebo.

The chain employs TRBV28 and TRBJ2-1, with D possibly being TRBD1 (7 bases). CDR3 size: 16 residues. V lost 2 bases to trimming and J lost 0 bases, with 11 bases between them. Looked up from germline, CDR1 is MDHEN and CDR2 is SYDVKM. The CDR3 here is CASSLPGGSSYNEQFF. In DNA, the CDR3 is TGTGCCAGCAGTTTACCAGGGGGGAGCTCCTACAATGAGCAGTTCTTC.

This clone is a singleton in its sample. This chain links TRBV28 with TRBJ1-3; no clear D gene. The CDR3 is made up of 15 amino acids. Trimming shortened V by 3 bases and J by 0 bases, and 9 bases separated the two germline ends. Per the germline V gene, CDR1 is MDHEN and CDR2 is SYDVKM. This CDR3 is CASSLAGDSGNTIYF. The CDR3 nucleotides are TGTGCCAGCAGTTTGGCAGGAGACTCTGGAAACACCATATATTTT.

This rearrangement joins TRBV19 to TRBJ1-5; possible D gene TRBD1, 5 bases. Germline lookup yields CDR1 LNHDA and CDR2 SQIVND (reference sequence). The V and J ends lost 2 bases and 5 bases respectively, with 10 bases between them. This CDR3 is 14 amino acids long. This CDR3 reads CASSISGGYQPQHF. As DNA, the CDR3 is TGTGCCAGTAGTATATCGGGGGGGTATCAGCCCCAGCATTTT.

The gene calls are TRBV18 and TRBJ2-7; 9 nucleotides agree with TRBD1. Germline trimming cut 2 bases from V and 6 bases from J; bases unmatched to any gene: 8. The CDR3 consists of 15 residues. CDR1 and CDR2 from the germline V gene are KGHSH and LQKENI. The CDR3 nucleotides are TGTGCCAGCTCACCATTGATACAGGGGGCTGGCGAGCAGTACTTC. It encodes CASSPLIQGAGEQYF.

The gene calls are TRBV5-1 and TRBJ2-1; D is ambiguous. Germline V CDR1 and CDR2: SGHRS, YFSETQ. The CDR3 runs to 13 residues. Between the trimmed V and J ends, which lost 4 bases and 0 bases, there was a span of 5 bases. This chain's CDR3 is CASSTRSYNEQFF. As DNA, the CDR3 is TGCGCCAGCAGCACCCGCTCCTACAATGAGCAGTTCTTC. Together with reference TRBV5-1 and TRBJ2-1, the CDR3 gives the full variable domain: KAGVTQTPRYLIKTRGQQVTLSCSPISGHRSVSWYQQTPGQGLQFLFEYFSETQRNKGNFPGRFSGRQFSNSRSEMNVSTLELGDSALYLCASSTRSYNEQFFGPGTRLTVL.

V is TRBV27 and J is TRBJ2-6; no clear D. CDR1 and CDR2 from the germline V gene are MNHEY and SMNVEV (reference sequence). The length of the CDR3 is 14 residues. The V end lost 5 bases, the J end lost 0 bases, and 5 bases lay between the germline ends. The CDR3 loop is CASSHSSGANVLTF. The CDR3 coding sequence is TGTGCCAGCAGTCACTCCTCTGGGGCCAACGTCCTGACTTTC.

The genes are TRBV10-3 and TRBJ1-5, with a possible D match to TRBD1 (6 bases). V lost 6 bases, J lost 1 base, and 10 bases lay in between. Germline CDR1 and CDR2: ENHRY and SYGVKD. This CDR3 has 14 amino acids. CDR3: CAIRETGSNQPQHF. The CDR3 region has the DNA TGTGCCATCAGGGAGACAGGCAGCAATCAGCCCCAGCATTTT.

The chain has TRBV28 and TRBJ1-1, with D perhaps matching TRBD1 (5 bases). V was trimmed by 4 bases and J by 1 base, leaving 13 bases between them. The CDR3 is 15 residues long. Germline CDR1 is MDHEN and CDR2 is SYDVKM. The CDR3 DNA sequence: TGTGCCAGCAGTTACGCTAGGACACGGAACACTGAAGCTTTCTTT. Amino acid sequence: CASSYARTRNTEAFF.

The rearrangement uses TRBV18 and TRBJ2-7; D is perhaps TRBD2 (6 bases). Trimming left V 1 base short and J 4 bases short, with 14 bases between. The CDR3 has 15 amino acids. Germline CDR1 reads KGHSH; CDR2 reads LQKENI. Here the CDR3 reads CASSPRGVAGYEQYF. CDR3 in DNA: TGTGCCAGCTCACCACGGGGGGTCGCAGGGTACGAGCAGTACTTC.

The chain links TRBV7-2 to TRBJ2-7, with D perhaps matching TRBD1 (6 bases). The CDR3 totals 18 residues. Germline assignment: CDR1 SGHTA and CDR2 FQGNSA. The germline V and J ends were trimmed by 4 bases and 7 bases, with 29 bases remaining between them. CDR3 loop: CASSSTRDTRGAPGEQYF. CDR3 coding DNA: TGTGCCAGCAGCTCGACCCGGGACACGCGAGGGGCACCTGGGGAGCAGTACTTC.

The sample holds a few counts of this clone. The CDR3 reads CASSGTGGLQPQHF. Written as DNA, the CDR3 is TGTGCCAGTTCCGGGACAGGGGGCCTCCAGCCCCAGCATTTT. The J gene is TRBJ1-5, the V gene TRBV19, with TRBD1 identical over 12 bases. From germline, CDR1 is LNHDA and CDR2 SQIVND (reference sequence). Unmatched junction bases numbered 6, after V lost 8 bases and J lost 7 bases. CDR3 length equals 14 residues.

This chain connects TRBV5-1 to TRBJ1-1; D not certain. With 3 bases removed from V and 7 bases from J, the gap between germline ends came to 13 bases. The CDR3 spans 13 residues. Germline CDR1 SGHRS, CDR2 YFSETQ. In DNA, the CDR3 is TGCGCCAGCAGCTCCGAGGCTGGAAGTGAAGCTTTCTTT. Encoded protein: CASSSEAGSEAFF. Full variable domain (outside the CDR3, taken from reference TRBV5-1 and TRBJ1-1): KAGVTQTPRYLIKTRGQQVTLSCSPISGHRSVSWYQQTPGQGLQFLFEYFSETQRNKGNFPGRFSGRQFSNSRSEMNVSTLELGDSALYLCASSSEAGSEAFFGQGTRLTVV.

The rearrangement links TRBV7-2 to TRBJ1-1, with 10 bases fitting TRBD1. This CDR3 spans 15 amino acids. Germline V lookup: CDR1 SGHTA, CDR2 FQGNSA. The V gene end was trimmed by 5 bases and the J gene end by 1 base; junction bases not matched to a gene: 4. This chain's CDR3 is CASSPRQGANTEAFF. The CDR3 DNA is TGTGCCAGCAGCCCAAGACAGGGGGCGAACACTGAAGCTTTCTTT. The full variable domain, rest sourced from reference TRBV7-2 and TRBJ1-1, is GAGVSQSPSNKVTEKGKDVELRCDPISGHTALYWYRQSLGQGLEFLIYFQGNSAPDKSGLPSDRFSAERTGGSVSTLTIQRTQQEDSAVYLCASSPRQGANTEAFFGQGTRLTVV.

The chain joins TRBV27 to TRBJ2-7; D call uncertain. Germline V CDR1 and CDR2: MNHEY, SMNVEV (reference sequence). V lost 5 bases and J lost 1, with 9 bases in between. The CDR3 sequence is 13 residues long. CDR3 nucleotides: TGTGCCAGCAGTCCGCGGATATCCTACGAGCAGTACTTC. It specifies CASSPRISYEQYF.

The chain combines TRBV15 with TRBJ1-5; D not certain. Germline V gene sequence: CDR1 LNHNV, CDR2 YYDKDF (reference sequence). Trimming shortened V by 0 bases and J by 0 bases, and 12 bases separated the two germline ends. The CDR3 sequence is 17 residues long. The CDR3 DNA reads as TGTGCCACCAGCAGAGATCCACCCAGCTATAGCAATCAGCCCCAGCATTTT. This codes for CATSRDPPSYSNQPQHF.